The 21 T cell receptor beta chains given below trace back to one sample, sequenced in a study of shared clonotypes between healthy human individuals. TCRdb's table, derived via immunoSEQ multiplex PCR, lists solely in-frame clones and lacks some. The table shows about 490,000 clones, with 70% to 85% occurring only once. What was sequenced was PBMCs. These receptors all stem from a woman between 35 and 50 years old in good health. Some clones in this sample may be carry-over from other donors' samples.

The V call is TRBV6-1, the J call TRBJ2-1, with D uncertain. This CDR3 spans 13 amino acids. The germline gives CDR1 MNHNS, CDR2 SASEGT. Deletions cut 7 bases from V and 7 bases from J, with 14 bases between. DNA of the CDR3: TGTGCCAGCACCAGGCAGTCCGGGAATGAGCAGTTCTTC. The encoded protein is CASTRQSGNEQFF.

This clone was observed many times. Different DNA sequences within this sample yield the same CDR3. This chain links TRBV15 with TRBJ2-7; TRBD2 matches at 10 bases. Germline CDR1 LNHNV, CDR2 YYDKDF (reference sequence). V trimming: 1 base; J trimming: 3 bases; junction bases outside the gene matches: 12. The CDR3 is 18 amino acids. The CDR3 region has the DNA TGTGCCACCAGCAGAGTGGCTAGCGGGAGTTCAGTTGGCTACGAGCAGTACTTC. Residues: CATSRVASGSSVGYEQYF.

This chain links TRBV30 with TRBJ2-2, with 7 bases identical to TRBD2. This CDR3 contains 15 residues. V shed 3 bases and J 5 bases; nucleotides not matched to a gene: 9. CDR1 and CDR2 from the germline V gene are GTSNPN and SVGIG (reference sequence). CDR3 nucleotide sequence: TGTGCCTGGAGGCCCCGCGGGAGCCGGACCGGGGAGCTGTTTTTT. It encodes CAWRPRGSRTGELFF.

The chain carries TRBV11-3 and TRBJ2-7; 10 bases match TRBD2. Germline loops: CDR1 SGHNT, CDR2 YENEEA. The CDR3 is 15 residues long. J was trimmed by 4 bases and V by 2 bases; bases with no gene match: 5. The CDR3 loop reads CASSLFSSGSYEQYF. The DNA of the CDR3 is TGTGCCAGCAGCTTATTCTCTAGCGGGAGTTACGAGCAGTACTTC.

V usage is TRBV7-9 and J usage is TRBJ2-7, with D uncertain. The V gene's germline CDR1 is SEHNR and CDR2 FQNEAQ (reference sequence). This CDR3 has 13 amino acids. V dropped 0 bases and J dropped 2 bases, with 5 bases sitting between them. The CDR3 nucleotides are TGTGCCAGCAGCTTAGCACAAACCTACGAGCAGTACTTC. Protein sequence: CASSLAQTYEQYF.

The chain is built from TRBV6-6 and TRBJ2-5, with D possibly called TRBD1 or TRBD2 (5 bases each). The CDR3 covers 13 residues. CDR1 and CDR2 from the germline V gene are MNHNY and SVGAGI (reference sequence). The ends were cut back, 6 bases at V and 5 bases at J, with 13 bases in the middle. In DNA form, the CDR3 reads TGTGCCAGCAGAGTCCCGGGGCCGGAGACCCAGTACTTC. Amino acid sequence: CASRVPGPETQYF.

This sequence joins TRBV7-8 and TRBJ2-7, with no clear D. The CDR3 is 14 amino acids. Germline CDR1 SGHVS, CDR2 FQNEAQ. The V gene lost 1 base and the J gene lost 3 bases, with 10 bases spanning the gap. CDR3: CASSLGRQNYEQYF. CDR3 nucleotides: TGTGCCAGCAGCTTAGGGCGCCAGAACTACGAGCAGTACTTC.

The chain's CDR3 is CASREVGTDTQYF. CDR3 sequence (DNA): TGTGCCAGCCGGGAGGTGGGGACAGATACGCAGTATTTT. The chain carries TRBV7-8 and TRBJ2-3; 7 bases align to TRBD2. CDR1 and CDR2 (germline): SGHVS, FQNEAQ. This CDR3 region has 13 residues. V was pared by 8 bases and J by 3 bases, with 5 bases of the junction left unmatched.

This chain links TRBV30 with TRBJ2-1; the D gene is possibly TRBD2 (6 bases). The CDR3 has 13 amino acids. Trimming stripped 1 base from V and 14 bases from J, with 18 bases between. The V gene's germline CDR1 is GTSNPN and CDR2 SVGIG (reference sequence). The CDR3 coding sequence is TGTGCCTGGAGTGGCGGTCGGGCCCGCGGGGAGTTCTTC. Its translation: CAWSGGRARGEFF.

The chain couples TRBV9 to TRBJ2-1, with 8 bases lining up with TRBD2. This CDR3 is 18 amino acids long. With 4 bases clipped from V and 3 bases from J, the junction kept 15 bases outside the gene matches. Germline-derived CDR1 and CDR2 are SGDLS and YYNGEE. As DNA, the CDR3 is TGTGCCAGCAGCCCCGACGCCGGGAGGGTCCTTGACTACAATGAGCAGTTCTTC. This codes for CASSPDAGRVLDYNEQFF.

The CDR3 sequence: CASSVGTIVGGEHQETQYF. The CDR3 DNA is TGTGCCAGTAGCGTCGGGACAATCGTCGGGGGGGAACACCAAGAGACCCAGTACTTC. This rearrangement joins TRBV19 to TRBJ2-5; TRBD2 aligns across 8 bases. Unmatched junction bases numbered 18, after V lost 6 bases and J lost 0 bases. There are 19 residues in the CDR3. Germline CDR1 and CDR2: LNHDA and SQIVND (reference sequence). The entire variable domain, with the rest obtained from reference TRBV19 and TRBJ2-5, is as follows: DGGITQSPKYLFRKEGQNVTLSCEQNLNHDAMYWYRQDPGQGLRLIYYSQIVNDFQKGDIAEGYSVSREKKESFPLTVTSAQKNPTAFYLCASSVGTIVGGEHQETQYFGPGTRLLVL.

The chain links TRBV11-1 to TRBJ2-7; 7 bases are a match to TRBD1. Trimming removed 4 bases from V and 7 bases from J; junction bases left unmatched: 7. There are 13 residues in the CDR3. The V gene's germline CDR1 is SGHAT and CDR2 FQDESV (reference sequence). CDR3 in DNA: TGTGCCAGCAGCTCCGACAGGGTGGGGGAGCAGTACTTC. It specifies CASSSDRVGEQYF. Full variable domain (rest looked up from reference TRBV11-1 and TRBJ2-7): EAEVAQSPRYKITEKSQAVAFWCDPISGHATLYWYRQILGQGPELLVQFQDESVVDDSQLPKDRFSAERLKGVDSTLKIQPAELGDSAMYLCASSSDRVGEQYFGPGTRLTVT.

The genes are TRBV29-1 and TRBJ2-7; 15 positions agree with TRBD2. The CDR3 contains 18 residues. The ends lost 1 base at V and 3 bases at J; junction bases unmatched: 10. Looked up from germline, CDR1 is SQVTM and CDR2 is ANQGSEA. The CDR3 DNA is TGCAGCGTTGAAGGCCTTAGAGGACTAGCGGGAGGGAACTACGAGCAGTACTTC. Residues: CSVEGLRGLAGGNYEQYF.

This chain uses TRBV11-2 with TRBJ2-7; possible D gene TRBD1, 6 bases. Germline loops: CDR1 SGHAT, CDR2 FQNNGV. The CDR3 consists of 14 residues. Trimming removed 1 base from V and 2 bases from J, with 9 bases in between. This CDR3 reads CASSLGQAPYEQYF. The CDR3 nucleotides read TGTGCCAGCAGCTTAGGACAGGCGCCCTACGAGCAGTACTTC.

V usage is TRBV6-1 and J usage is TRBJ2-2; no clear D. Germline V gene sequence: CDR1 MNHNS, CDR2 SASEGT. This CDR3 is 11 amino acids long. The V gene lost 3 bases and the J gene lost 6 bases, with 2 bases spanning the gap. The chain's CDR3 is CASSEAGELFF. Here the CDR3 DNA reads TGTGCCAGCAGTGAGGCCGGGGAGCTGTTTTTT.

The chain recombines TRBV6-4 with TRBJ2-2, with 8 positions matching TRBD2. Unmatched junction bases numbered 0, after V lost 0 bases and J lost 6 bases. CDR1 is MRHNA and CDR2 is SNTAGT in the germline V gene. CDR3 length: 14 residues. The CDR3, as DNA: TGTGCCAGCAGTGACTCTAGCGGGGCCGGGGAGCTGTTTTTT. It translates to CASSDSSGAGELFF.

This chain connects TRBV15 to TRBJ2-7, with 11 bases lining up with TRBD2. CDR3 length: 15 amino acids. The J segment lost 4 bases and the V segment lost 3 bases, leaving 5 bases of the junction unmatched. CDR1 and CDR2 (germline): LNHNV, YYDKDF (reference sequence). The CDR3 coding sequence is TGTGCCACCAGCAGGGGAACTAGCGGGGGATACGAGCAGTACTTC. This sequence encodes CATSRGTSGGYEQYF.

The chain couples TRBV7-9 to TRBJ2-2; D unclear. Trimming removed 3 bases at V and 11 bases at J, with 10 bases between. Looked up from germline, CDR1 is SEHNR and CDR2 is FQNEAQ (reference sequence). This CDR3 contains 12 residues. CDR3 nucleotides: TGTGCCAGCAGCTTTCGGGCCTCCGAGCTGTTTTTT. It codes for CASSFRASELFF.

This CDR3 reads CASSIQGDGSETQYF. The DNA for the CDR3 is TGTGCCAGTAGTATCCAGGGGGATGGTTCGGAGACCCAGTACTTC. The V and J genes are TRBV19 and TRBJ2-5; TRBD1 aligns across 7 bases. Trimming cost V 3 bases and J 5 bases; bases outside gene matches: 9. The CDR3 has 15 residues. Germline V gene lookup returns CDR1 LNHDA and CDR2 SQIVND (reference sequence).

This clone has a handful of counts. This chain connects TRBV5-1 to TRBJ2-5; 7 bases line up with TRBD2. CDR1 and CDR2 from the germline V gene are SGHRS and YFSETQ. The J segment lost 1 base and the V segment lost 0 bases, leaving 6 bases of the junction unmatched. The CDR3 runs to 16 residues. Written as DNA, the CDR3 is TGCGCCAGCAGCTTGGAGGCTAGCGGAGCCCAAGAGACCCAGTACTTC. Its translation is CASSLEASGAQETQYF. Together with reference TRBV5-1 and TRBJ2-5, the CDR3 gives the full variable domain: KAGVTQTPRYLIKTRGQQVTLSCSPISGHRSVSWYQQTPGQGLQFLFEYFSETQRNKGNFPGRFSGRQFSNSRSEMNVSTLELGDSALYLCASSLEASGAQETQYFGPGTRLLVL.

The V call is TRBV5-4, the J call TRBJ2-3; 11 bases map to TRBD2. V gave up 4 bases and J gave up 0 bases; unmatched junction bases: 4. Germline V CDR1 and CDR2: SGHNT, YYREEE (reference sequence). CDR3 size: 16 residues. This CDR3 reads CASSKGLAASTDTQYF. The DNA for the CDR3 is TGTGCCAGCAGCAAGGGACTAGCGGCAAGCACAGATACGCAGTATTTT.